These T cell receptor beta chains were read from a single sample in a study of CD8 T cells in Susac syndrome. MiXCR, applied by TCRdb to the immunoSEQ multiplex PCR reads, yields one record per CDR3 protein. The table lists 150,000 to 200,000 distinct CDR3 sequences, approximately 94% of them singletons. What was sequenced was CD4+ T cells from PBMCs. These receptors all come from a human donor with multiple sclerosis. CDR3s include the opening cysteine and the closing phenylalanine or tryptophan. Each record gives: CDR3 protein, CDR3 DNA, J gene, clone size, V gene, D gene. The D gene is left open where the match is weak. Clone size is not always given. Where it is, it says once, few, many or a class for expanded clones.

cdr3_aa: CASSPDAYEQYF
cdr3_nt: TGTGCCAGCAGCCCAGACGCCTACGAGCAGTACTTC
j_call: TRBJ2-7
clone_size: NA
v_call: TRBV12-3/TRBV12-4
d_call: NA

cdr3_aa: CASSLGTGNYGYTF
cdr3_nt: TGTGCCAGCAGCTTAGGAACAGGGAACTATGGCTACACCTTC
j_call: TRBJ1-2
clone_size: NA
v_call: TRBV5-1
d_call: NA

cdr3_aa: CASSLRRDHEQYF
cdr3_nt: TGTGCCAGCAGCCTCCGCCGGGACCACGAGCAGTACTTC
j_call: TRBJ2-7
clone_size: NA
v_call: TRBV14
d_call: NA

cdr3_aa: CASSPTGFYGYTF
cdr3_nt: TGTGCCAGCAGCCCCACAGGATTCTATGGCTACACCTTC
j_call: TRBJ1-2
clone_size: NA
v_call: TRBV3-1
d_call: NA

cdr3_aa: CATSLHGSNQPQHF
cdr3_nt: TGTGCCACCTCACTCCATGGGAGCAATCAGCCCCAGCATTTT
j_call: TRBJ1-5
clone_size: once
v_call: TRBV27
d_call: NA

cdr3_aa: CASSRGGATSGELFF
cdr3_nt: TGCGCCAGCAGCCGCGGGGGGGCGACCTCCGGGGAGCTGTTTTTT
j_call: TRBJ2-2
clone_size: NA
v_call: TRBV4-3
d_call: TRBD2

cdr3_aa: CSALRQQTNEKLFF
cdr3_nt: TGCAGTGCTCTCAGACAGCAAACTAATGAAAAACTGTTTTTT
j_call: TRBJ1-4
clone_size: NA
v_call: TRBV20-1
d_call: NA

cdr3_aa: CASNPLRSANTGELFF
cdr3_nt: TGCGCCAGCAATCCACTCCGGTCAGCGAACACCGGGGAGCTGTTTTTT
j_call: TRBJ2-2
clone_size: NA
v_call: TRBV23-1
d_call: NA

cdr3_aa: CSASPSGLAIYEQYF
cdr3_nt: TGCAGTGCTAGCCCATCCGGACTAGCTATATACGAGCAGTACTTC
j_call: TRBJ2-7
clone_size: NA
v_call: TRBV20-1
d_call: TRBD2

cdr3_aa: CAIRGLGTDTQYF
cdr3_nt: TGTGCCATCAGGGGGCTCGGCACAGATACGCAGTATTTT
j_call: TRBJ2-3
clone_size: NA
v_call: TRBV10-3
d_call: NA

cdr3_aa: CASSTGTGVGGYTF
cdr3_nt: TGTGCCAGCAGCACTGGGACAGGGGTGGGCGGCTACACCTTC
j_call: TRBJ1-2
clone_size: NA
v_call: TRBV5-6
d_call: TRBD1

cdr3_aa: CASSLVAGNTEAFF
cdr3_nt: TGTGCCAGCAGCTTAGTGGCGGGGAACACTGAAGCTTTCTTT
j_call: TRBJ1-1
clone_size: NA
v_call: TRBV7-9
d_call: NA

cdr3_aa: CASSATPSSYNEQFF
cdr3_nt: TGTGCCAGCAGCGCTACCCCGAGCTCCTACAATGAGCAGTTCTTC
j_call: TRBJ2-1
clone_size: NA
v_call: TRBV11-2
d_call: NA

cdr3_aa: CSARPSGGRGGRNQYF
cdr3_nt: TGCAGTGCTAGGCCAAGCGGGGGCCGAGGGGGGAGGAACCAGTACTTC
j_call: TRBJ2-5
clone_size: NA
v_call: TRBV20-1
d_call: TRBD2

cdr3_aa: CASGGDFHEQYF
cdr3_nt: TGTGCCAGCGGCGGGGACTTCCACGAGCAGTACTTC
j_call: TRBJ2-7
clone_size: NA
v_call: TRBV2
d_call: NA

cdr3_aa: CASSLLRRAEAFF
cdr3_nt: TGTGCCAGCAGTTTACTCAGGCGCGCTGAAGCTTTCTTT
j_call: TRBJ1-1
clone_size: NA
v_call: TRBV28
d_call: NA

cdr3_aa: CASSGRLEDTEAFF
cdr3_nt: TGCGCCAGCTCCGGACGATTAGAGGACACTGAAGCTTTCTTT
j_call: TRBJ1-1
clone_size: NA
v_call: TRBV23-1
d_call: NA

cdr3_aa: CSARVGRHYGYTF
cdr3_nt: TGCAGTGCTAGGGTTGGCCGTCATTATGGCTACACCTTC
j_call: TRBJ1-2
clone_size: once
v_call: TRBV20-1
d_call: NA

cdr3_aa: CAWSPGLYEQYF
cdr3_nt: TGTGCCTGGAGTCCAGGGCTGTACGAGCAGTACTTC
j_call: TRBJ2-7
clone_size: NA
v_call: TRBV30
d_call: NA

cdr3_aa: CASSYSDTQYF
cdr3_nt: TGTGCCAGCAGTTACTCTGATACGCAGTATTTT
j_call: TRBJ2-3
clone_size: NA
v_call: TRBV6-5
d_call: NA

cdr3_aa: CASILPGTSGNEQFF
cdr3_nt: TGTGCCAGCATCCTCCCCGGGACTAGCGGCAATGAGCAGTTCTTC
j_call: TRBJ2-1
clone_size: NA
v_call: TRBV12-3/TRBV12-4
d_call: TRBD2

cdr3_aa: CASRTGGYYGYTF
cdr3_nt: TGTGCCAGCAGGACAGGGGGATACTATGGCTACACCTTC
j_call: TRBJ1-2
clone_size: NA
v_call: TRBV27
d_call: TRBD1

cdr3_aa: CASSYSAGAYEQYF
cdr3_nt: TGTGCCAGCAGTTACTCGGCAGGGGCCTACGAGCAGTACTTC
j_call: TRBJ2-7
clone_size: NA
v_call: TRBV6-2/TRBV6-3
d_call: NA

cdr3_aa: CASSSASGRLYEQYF
cdr3_nt: TGTGCCAGCAGCTCGGCCAGCGGGAGGCTCTACGAGCAGTACTTC
j_call: TRBJ2-7
clone_size: NA
v_call: TRBV5-5
d_call: TRBD2

cdr3_aa: CSAQRPLAGGSGEQFF
cdr3_nt: TGCAGTGCCCAACGCCCCCTAGCGGGGGGCAGCGGTGAGCAGTTCTTC
j_call: TRBJ2-1
clone_size: NA
v_call: TRBV20-1
d_call: TRBD2

cdr3_aa: CASSFQGNGNTIYF
cdr3_nt: TGTGCCAGCAGTTTCCAGGGAAATGGAAACACCATATATTTT
j_call: TRBJ1-3
clone_size: once
v_call: TRBV27
d_call: NA

cdr3_aa: CASSSYNRGGPYEQYF
cdr3_nt: TGTGCCAGCAGCTCTTACAACAGGGGAGGCCCCTACGAGCAGTACTTC
j_call: TRBJ2-7
clone_size: NA
v_call: TRBV28
d_call: NA

cdr3_aa: CASSFGGANEETQYF
cdr3_nt: TGTGCCAGCAGCTTCGGGGGGGCCAACGAGGAGACCCAGTACTTC
j_call: TRBJ2-5
clone_size: NA
v_call: TRBV7-9
d_call: TRBD2

cdr3_aa: CSATTGGADEKLFF
cdr3_nt: TGCAGTGCTACGACAGGGGGCGCGGATGAAAAACTGTTTTTT
j_call: TRBJ1-4
clone_size: NA
v_call: TRBV20-1
d_call: TRBD1

cdr3_aa: CASSRKRDRGRDTQYF
cdr3_nt: TGTGCCAGTAGTAGAAAAAGGGACAGGGGGCGAGATACGCAGTATTTT
j_call: TRBJ2-3
clone_size: NA
v_call: TRBV19
d_call: TRBD1

cdr3_aa: CSVDGTGTYNEQFF
cdr3_nt: TGCAGCGTGGACGGGACAGGGACCTACAATGAGCAGTTCTTC
j_call: TRBJ2-1
clone_size: once
v_call: TRBV29-1
d_call: TRBD1

cdr3_aa: CSAAGTGAFQPQHF
cdr3_nt: TGCAGTGCAGCCGGGACAGGGGCCTTCCAGCCCCAGCATTTT
j_call: TRBJ1-5
clone_size: NA
v_call: TRBV20-1
d_call: TRBD1

cdr3_aa: CASSIRRNVNSPLHF
cdr3_nt: TGTGCCAGTAGTATACGACGAAACGTAAATTCACCCCTCCACTTT
j_call: TRBJ1-6
clone_size: NA
v_call: TRBV19
d_call: NA

cdr3_aa: CASSIESSYNEQFF
cdr3_nt: TGTGCCAGCAGTATTGAAAGCTCCTACAATGAGCAGTTCTTC
j_call: TRBJ2-1
clone_size: NA
v_call: TRBV2
d_call: NA

cdr3_aa: CASRLGDTSTDTQYF
cdr3_nt: TGTGCCAGCCGCCTTGGGGACACCAGCACAGATACGCAGTATTTT
j_call: TRBJ2-3
clone_size: NA
v_call: TRBV4-2
d_call: NA

cdr3_aa: CASSSGQLPYEQYF
cdr3_nt: TGCGCCAGCAGCTCCGGACAGCTACCCTACGAGCAGTACTTC
j_call: TRBJ2-7
clone_size: NA
v_call: TRBV5-1
d_call: NA

cdr3_aa: CASSPNGQGEVAQYF
cdr3_nt: TGTGCCAGCAGCCCTAATGGGCAGGGCGAAGTGGCCCAGTACTTC
j_call: TRBJ2-5
clone_size: once
v_call: TRBV2
d_call: NA

cdr3_aa: CASQTNSATNEKLFF
cdr3_nt: TGTGCCAGTCAAACAAACTCGGCAACTAATGAAAAACTGTTTTTT
j_call: TRBJ1-4
clone_size: NA
v_call: TRBV19
d_call: NA

cdr3_aa: CASSLGAGAGTDTQYF
cdr3_nt: TGCGCCAGCAGCTTGGGTGCGGGGGCCGGCACAGATACGCAGTATTTT
j_call: TRBJ2-3
clone_size: once
v_call: TRBV5-1
d_call: NA

cdr3_aa: CASSPKQGEIDEQYF
cdr3_nt: TGTGCCAGCAGCCCGAAACAGGGGGAGATCGACGAGCAGTACTTC
j_call: TRBJ2-7
clone_size: NA
v_call: TRBV3-1
d_call: TRBD1

cdr3_aa: CSVGTRQAKNTEAFF
cdr3_nt: TGCAGCGTCGGGACACGGCAGGCCAAGAACACTGAAGCTTTCTTT
j_call: TRBJ1-1
clone_size: NA
v_call: TRBV29-1
d_call: NA

cdr3_aa: CASSRVGANEKLFF
cdr3_nt: TGCGCCAGCAGCCGGGTGGGGGCTAATGAAAAACTGTTTTTT
j_call: TRBJ1-4
clone_size: NA
v_call: TRBV5-1
d_call: NA

cdr3_aa: CASSQDTRESSYNEQFF
cdr3_nt: TGCGCCAGCAGCCAAGATACAAGGGAAAGCTCCTACAATGAGCAGTTCTTC
j_call: TRBJ2-1
clone_size: NA
v_call: TRBV4-3
d_call: NA

cdr3_aa: CSVGGAGRSSVYGYTF
cdr3_nt: TGCAGCGTCGGGGGGGCAGGGAGATCGTCCGTCTATGGCTACACCTTC
j_call: TRBJ1-2
clone_size: NA
v_call: TRBV29-1
d_call: NA

cdr3_aa: CASSRGFSYNEQFF
cdr3_nt: TGTGCCAGCAGCCGCGGCTTCTCCTACAATGAGCAGTTCTTC
j_call: TRBJ2-1
clone_size: NA
v_call: TRBV3-1
d_call: NA